This T cell receptor beta chain came from a study of shared clonotypes between healthy human individuals. Some clones are missing from TCRdb's copy, which holds only in-frame ones; the method was immunoSEQ multiplex PCR. The data show 600,000 to 800,000 clones, with 55% to 75% seen just once and around 1.7% held by the top ten. Germline V gives CDR1 SGHAT, CDR2 FQDESV (reference sequence). V was pared by 2 bases and J by 4 bases, with 13 bases between. The CDR3 extends over 15 amino acids. The chain joins TRBV11-1 to TRBJ2-3; unclear D gene. The sample consisted of memory CD4+ T cells sorted from blood. Subset denoted: CD45RA-negative fraction. The receptor's source is a woman in her thirties in good health. The CDR3 DNA reads TGTGCCAGCAGCTTACATAAGGGCCCCTCAGATACGCAGTATTTT. Protein product: CASSLHKGPSDTQYF.